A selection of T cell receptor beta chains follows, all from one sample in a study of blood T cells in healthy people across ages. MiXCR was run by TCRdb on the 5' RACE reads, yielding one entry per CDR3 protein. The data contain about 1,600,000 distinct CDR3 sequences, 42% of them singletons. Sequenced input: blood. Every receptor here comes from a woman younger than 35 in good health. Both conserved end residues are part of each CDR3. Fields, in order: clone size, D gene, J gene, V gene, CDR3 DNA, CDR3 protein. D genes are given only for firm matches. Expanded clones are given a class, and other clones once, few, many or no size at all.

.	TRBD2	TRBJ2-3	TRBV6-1	TGTGCCAGCAGTGTCCCAGCGGGAACTAGCACAGATACGCAGTATTTT	CASSVPAGTSTDTQYF
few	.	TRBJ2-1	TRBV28	TGTGCCAGCAGGACGCTCGGTGAGCAGTTCTTC	CASRTLGEQFF
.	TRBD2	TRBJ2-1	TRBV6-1	TGTGCCAGCAGTCCCTGGACTAGCGGGAGTGCCAATGAGCAGTTCTTC	CASSPWTSGSANEQFF
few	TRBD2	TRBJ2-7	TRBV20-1	TGCAGTGCTCCGGGGACTAGCGGGTCCGAGCAGTACTTC	CSAPGTSGSEQYF
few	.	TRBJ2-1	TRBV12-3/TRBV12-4	TGTGCCAGCAGTATCGGGACTGCGCTATACAATGAGCAGTTCTTC	CASSIGTALYNEQFF
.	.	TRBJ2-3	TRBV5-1	TGCGCCAGCGGCGAAAAAGAGGGGCAAACTGCAGATACGCAGTATTTT	CASGEKEGQTADTQYF
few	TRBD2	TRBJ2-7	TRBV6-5	TGTGCCAGCAGTTACTCACCCCCAGCGGGAGAATACGAGCAGTACTTC	CASSYSPPAGEYEQYF
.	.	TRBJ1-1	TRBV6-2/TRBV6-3	TGTGCCAGCAGTTACTCGATGGACGCCCTCCCATTATACGGGGACACTGAAGCTTTCTTT	CASSYSMDALPLYGDTEAFF
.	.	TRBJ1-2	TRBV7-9	TGTGCCAGCAGCTTAACGCTGGCTCTCCTTGGACAGTACAATAGGAATGGCTACACCTTC	CASSLTLALLGQYNRNGYTF
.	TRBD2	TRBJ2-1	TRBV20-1	TGCAGTGCTGCGACCCAGCGGGGGGGTTACAATGAGCAGTTCTTC	CSAATQRGGYNEQFF
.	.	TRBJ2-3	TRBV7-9	TGTGCCAGCAGCCCCCGGGACCCAACCACAGATACGCAGTATTTT	CASSPRDPTTDTQYF
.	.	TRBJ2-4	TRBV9	TGTGCCAGCAGCTCCGGTTCGAGGGGGGACATTCAGTACTTC	CASSSGSRGDIQYF
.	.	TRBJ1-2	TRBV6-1	TGCGCCAGCAGTGAACGGATCAACTATGGCTACACCTTC	CASSERINYGYTF
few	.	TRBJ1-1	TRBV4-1	TGCGCCAGCAGCCAAGCCCCCGCTCCCGGCACTGAAGCTTTCTTT	CASSQAPAPGTEAFF
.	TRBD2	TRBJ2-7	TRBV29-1	TGCAGCGTTGATGAGGGACTAGGGGCCTACGAGCAGTACTTC	CSVDEGLGAYEQYF
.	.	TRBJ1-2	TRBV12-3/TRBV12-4	TGTGCCAGCAACACAGGGTATGGCTACACCTTC	CASNTGYGYTF
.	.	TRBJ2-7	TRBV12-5	TGTGCTAGTGGTCCCCCCGACACCCCTGAATACAATGAGCAGTACTTC	CASGPPDTPEYNEQYF
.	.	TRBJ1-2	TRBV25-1	TGTGCCAGCAGTCTAGGCGCGAGTGTTTATGGCTACACCTTC	CASSLGASVYGYTF
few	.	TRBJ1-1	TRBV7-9	TGTGCCAGCAGCTCACCAGATCGGCGGAACACTGAAGCTTTCTTT	CASSSPDRRNTEAFF
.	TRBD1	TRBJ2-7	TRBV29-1	TGCAGCGTTGAAAGCGACAGGGCGCACGTGCAGTACTTC	CSVESDRAHVQYF
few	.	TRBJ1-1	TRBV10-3	TGTGCCATCAGCGTGGGGGGAGATCCGAACACTGAAGCTTTCTTT	CAISVGGDPNTEAFF
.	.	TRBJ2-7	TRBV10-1	TGCGCCAGCAGTGAGTCTGGAGACAGGCCCGAGCAGTACTTC	CASSESGDRPEQYF
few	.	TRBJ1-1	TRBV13	TGTGCCAGCAGCTTCATAGTTGACTCGACAGCTTTCTTT	CASSFIVDSTAFF
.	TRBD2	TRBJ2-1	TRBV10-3	TGTGCCATCAGCCCCCCAGCGGGGGACTACAATGAGCAGTTCTTC	CAISPPAGDYNEQFF
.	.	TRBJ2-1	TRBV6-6	TGTGCCAGCAGTTACACCCGCAGCTCCTACAATGAGCAGTTCTTC	CASSYTRSSYNEQFF
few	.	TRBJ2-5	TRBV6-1	TGTGCCAGCAGTGAGCCCCCCGACACAGCGGAGACCCAGTACTTC	CASSEPPDTAETQYF
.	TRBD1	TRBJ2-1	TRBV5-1	TGCGCCAGCAGCTGGACAGGGGCAACCTACAATGAGCAGTTCTTC	CASSWTGATYNEQFF